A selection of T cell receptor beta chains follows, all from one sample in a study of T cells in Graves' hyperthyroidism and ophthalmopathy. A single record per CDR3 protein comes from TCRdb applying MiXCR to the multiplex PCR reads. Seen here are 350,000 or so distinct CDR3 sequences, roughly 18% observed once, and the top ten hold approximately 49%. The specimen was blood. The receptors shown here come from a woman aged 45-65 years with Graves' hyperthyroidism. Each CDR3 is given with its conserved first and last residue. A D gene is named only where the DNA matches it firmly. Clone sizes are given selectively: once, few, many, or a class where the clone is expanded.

cdr3_aa: CASSPSVGSSYEQYF
cdr3_nt: TGTGCCAGCAGTCCTAGCGTGGGGAGCTCCTACGAGCAGTACTTC
clone_size: few
v_call: TRBV28
d_call: -
j_call: TRBJ2-7

cdr3_aa: CASSQEGIPAGKLFF
cdr3_nt: TGCGCCAGCAGCCAAGAGGGGATTCCAGCGGGCAAACTGTTTTTT
clone_size: -
v_call: TRBV4-1
d_call: -
j_call: TRBJ1-4

cdr3_aa: CASSQVVRQTPYNEQFF
cdr3_nt: TGTGCCAGCAGCCAAGTGGTTAGACAAACTCCCTACAATGAGCAGTTCTTC
clone_size: -
v_call: TRBV3-1
d_call: -
j_call: TRBJ2-1

cdr3_aa: CASSILELPQHF
cdr3_nt: TGTGCCAGTAGTATTTTAGAGTTGCCCCAGCATTTT
clone_size: few
v_call: TRBV19
d_call: -
j_call: TRBJ1-5

cdr3_aa: CSAREGGATVDTQYF
cdr3_nt: TGCAGTGCTAGGGAGGGCGGGGCCACGGTAGATACGCAGTATTTT
clone_size: many
v_call: TRBV20-1
d_call: -
j_call: TRBJ2-3

cdr3_aa: CASRGRDRGTDTQYF
cdr3_nt: TGTGCCAGCAGGGGGAGGGACAGGGGCACAGATACGCAGTATTTT
clone_size: many
v_call: TRBV2
d_call: TRBD1
j_call: TRBJ2-3

cdr3_aa: CATGLAGGPKPTDTQYF
cdr3_nt: TGTGCCACCGGACTAGCGGGAGGACCCAAACCCACAGATACGCAGTATTTT
clone_size: many
v_call: TRBV6-1
d_call: TRBD2
j_call: TRBJ2-3

cdr3_aa: CASGPGTVWGNSNQPQHF
cdr3_nt: TGTGCTAGTGGTCCGGGGACGGTGTGGGGTAATAGCAATCAGCCCCAGCATTTT
clone_size: -
v_call: TRBV12-5
d_call: -
j_call: TRBJ1-5

cdr3_aa: CASSPRDNFMNTEAFF
cdr3_nt: TGTGCCAGCAGCCCTCGGGACAATTTCATGAACACTGAAGCTTTCTTT
clone_size: -
v_call: TRBV7-9
d_call: -
j_call: TRBJ1-1

cdr3_aa: CASRPQGVGITYYGYTF
cdr3_nt: TGTGCCAGCAGACCACAGGGGGTGGGGATAACGTACTATGGCTACACCTTC
clone_size: once
v_call: TRBV2
d_call: TRBD1
j_call: TRBJ1-2

cdr3_aa: CSDQGARWTEAFF
cdr3_nt: TGCAGCGACCAGGGGGCGCGGTGGACTGAAGCTTTCTTT
clone_size: many
v_call: TRBV29-1
d_call: TRBD1
j_call: TRBJ1-1

cdr3_aa: CASSFSRTETGNTIYF
cdr3_nt: TGTGCCAGCAGTTTCTCTCGGACAGAAACTGGAAACACCATATATTTT
clone_size: many
v_call: TRBV6-1
d_call: -
j_call: TRBJ1-3

cdr3_aa: CASSVDHGLRTQYF
cdr3_nt: TGTGCCAGCAGCGTAGACCACGGGTTGAGAACCCAGTACTTC
clone_size: -
v_call: TRBV9
d_call: -
j_call: TRBJ2-5

cdr3_aa: CSVGGRLTDTQYF
cdr3_nt: TGCAGCGTTGGTGGGAGGCTCACAGATACGCAGTATTTT
clone_size: many
v_call: TRBV29-1
d_call: -
j_call: TRBJ2-3

cdr3_aa: CASSYVQGASDGYTF
cdr3_nt: TGTGCCAGCAGTTACGTACAGGGGGCCTCCGATGGCTACACCTTC
clone_size: many
v_call: TRBV6-5
d_call: TRBD1
j_call: TRBJ1-2

cdr3_aa: CAISGKGGDGEQYF
cdr3_nt: TGTGCCATCAGTGGGAAGGGAGGGGACGGCGAGCAGTACTTC
clone_size: many
v_call: TRBV10-3
d_call: TRBD2
j_call: TRBJ2-7

cdr3_aa: CASSSHPSLTDYGYTF
cdr3_nt: TGTGCCAGCAGCTCCCACCCCTCGTTGACAGACTATGGCTACACCTTC
clone_size: many
v_call: TRBV3-1
d_call: -
j_call: TRBJ1-2

cdr3_aa: CSVGYPPVGPNYGYTF
cdr3_nt: TGCAGCGTTGGCTACCCTCCAGTCGGCCCTAACTATGGCTACACCTTC
clone_size: few
v_call: TRBV29-1
d_call: -
j_call: TRBJ1-2

cdr3_aa: CASSLWDDEQFF
cdr3_nt: TGCGCCAGCAGCCTCTGGGACGATGAGCAGTTCTTC
clone_size: -
v_call: TRBV5-1
d_call: -
j_call: TRBJ2-1

cdr3_aa: CASEDGANYGYTF
cdr3_nt: TGTGCCAGCGAGGACGGAGCTAACTATGGCTACACCTTC
clone_size: many
v_call: TRBV2
d_call: -
j_call: TRBJ1-2

cdr3_aa: CSASVLGTQYF
cdr3_nt: TGCAGTGCTAGCGTCCTCGGCACGCAGTATTTT
clone_size: -
v_call: TRBV20-1
d_call: -
j_call: TRBJ2-3

cdr3_aa: CASSARDRGQEKLFF
cdr3_nt: TGTGCCAGCAGCGCCCGGGACAGGGGGCAGGAAAAACTGTTTTTT
clone_size: many
v_call: TRBV3-1
d_call: TRBD1
j_call: TRBJ1-4

cdr3_aa: CASTARLAGAHTQYF
cdr3_nt: TGTGCCAGTACCGCGCGGCTAGCGGGAGCCCATACGCAGTATTTT
clone_size: -
v_call: TRBV28
d_call: TRBD2
j_call: TRBJ2-3

cdr3_aa: CASSPTLAELNTGELFF
cdr3_nt: TGTGCCAGCTCACCGACGCTAGCGGAATTGAACACCGGGGAGCTGTTTTTT
clone_size: once
v_call: TRBV18
d_call: TRBD2
j_call: TRBJ2-2

cdr3_aa: CASSPEVEGEQYF
cdr3_nt: TGTGCCAGCTCACCTGAGGTAGAAGGTGAGCAGTACTTC
clone_size: -
v_call: TRBV18
d_call: -
j_call: TRBJ2-7

cdr3_aa: CASSLGSEDTQYF
cdr3_nt: TGTGCCAGCAGCTTAGGCTCAGAAGATACGCAGTATTTT
clone_size: many
v_call: TRBV7-8
d_call: -
j_call: TRBJ2-3

cdr3_aa: CASSLPGTRAYNEQFF
cdr3_nt: TGTGCCAGCAGTTTACCCGGGACTAGAGCCTACAATGAGCAGTTCTTC
clone_size: many
v_call: TRBV28
d_call: TRBD2
j_call: TRBJ2-1

cdr3_aa: CAISESEGGSYEQYF
cdr3_nt: TGTGCCATCAGTGAGTCTGAAGGGGGCTCCTACGAGCAGTACTTC
clone_size: -
v_call: TRBV10-3
d_call: -
j_call: TRBJ2-7

cdr3_aa: CSARDYQAGASCNEQFF
cdr3_nt: TGCAGTGCTAGAGATTACCAAGCCGGGGCCTCCTGCAATGAGCAGTTCTTC
clone_size: few
v_call: TRBV20-1
d_call: -
j_call: TRBJ2-1

cdr3_aa: CASSLWAGESAVLPFLEQYF
cdr3_nt: TGTGCCAGCAGTTTATGGGCCGGGGAAAGTGCTGTTCTCCCTTTTCTCGAGCAGTACTTC
clone_size: -
v_call: TRBV27
d_call: -
j_call: TRBJ2-7

cdr3_aa: CSAPLQNTEAFF
cdr3_nt: TGCAGTGCTCCATTACAGAACACTGAAGCTTTCTTT
clone_size: few
v_call: TRBV20-1
d_call: -
j_call: TRBJ1-1

cdr3_aa: CSARDRGRANEKLFF
cdr3_nt: TGCAGTGCACGGGACAGGGGGCGGGCTAATGAAAAACTGTTTTTT
clone_size: -
v_call: TRBV20-1
d_call: TRBD1
j_call: TRBJ1-4

cdr3_aa: CSARDSRLAGGTDTQYF
cdr3_nt: TGCAGTGCTAGAGACTCTCGACTAGCGGGAGGGACAGATACGCAGTATTTT
clone_size: -
v_call: TRBV20-1
d_call: TRBD2
j_call: TRBJ2-3

cdr3_aa: CASSGASGGSTDTQYF
cdr3_nt: TGCGCCAGCAGCGGGGCTAGCGGGGGGAGCACAGATACGCAGTATTTT
clone_size: -
v_call: TRBV5-1
d_call: TRBD2
j_call: TRBJ2-3

cdr3_aa: CASSPRRSSTDTQYF
cdr3_nt: TGTGCCAGCTCACCGCGGCGGTCGAGCACAGATACGCAGTATTTT
clone_size: -
v_call: TRBV18
d_call: -
j_call: TRBJ2-3

cdr3_aa: CASSPAGGGRETQYF
cdr3_nt: TGTGCCAGCAGCCCGGCCGGCGGGGGTAGAGAGACCCAGTACTTC
clone_size: -
v_call: TRBV7-9
d_call: TRBD2
j_call: TRBJ2-5

cdr3_aa: CASGIATDTTGELFF
cdr3_nt: TGCGCCAGCGGGATAGCTACCGATACCACCGGGGAGCTGTTTTTT
clone_size: few
v_call: TRBV5-1
d_call: -
j_call: TRBJ2-2

cdr3_aa: CASSEQGGGQPQHF
cdr3_nt: TGTGCCAGCAGTGAACAAGGGGGCGGTCAGCCCCAGCATTTT
clone_size: -
v_call: TRBV2
d_call: TRBD1
j_call: TRBJ1-5

cdr3_aa: CASSYIGNEQFF
cdr3_nt: TGTGCCAGCAGTTACATCGGCAATGAGCAGTTCTTC
clone_size: -
v_call: TRBV6-5
d_call: -
j_call: TRBJ2-1

cdr3_aa: CASSLWFNTDTQYF
cdr3_nt: TGCGCCAGCAGCTTGTGGTTTAACACAGATACGCAGTATTTT
clone_size: few
v_call: TRBV5-1
d_call: -
j_call: TRBJ2-3

cdr3_aa: CASSLETSTDTQYF
cdr3_nt: TGTGCCAGCAGCTTGGAGACTAGCACAGATACGCAGTATTTT
clone_size: -
v_call: TRBV5-8
d_call: -
j_call: TRBJ2-3

cdr3_aa: CASSSQGGGDSAGELFF
cdr3_nt: TGTGCCAGCAGCTCCCAGGGCGGGGGGGATTCGGCCGGGGAGCTGTTTTTT
clone_size: few
v_call: TRBV13
d_call: TRBD2
j_call: TRBJ2-2

cdr3_aa: CSAQKQGAGELFF
cdr3_nt: TGCAGTGCTCAGAAACAGGGCGCCGGGGAGCTGTTTTTT
clone_size: -
v_call: TRBV20-1
d_call: -
j_call: TRBJ2-2

cdr3_aa: CASSYTPETGGRTEAFF
cdr3_nt: TGTGCCAGCAGTTACACCCCTGAAACAGGGGGCCGGACTGAAGCTTTCTTT
clone_size: many
v_call: TRBV6-5
d_call: TRBD1
j_call: TRBJ1-1

cdr3_aa: CASTWGRLGEAFF
cdr3_nt: TGTGCCAGCACCTGGGGGCGATTAGGTGAAGCTTTCTTT
clone_size: many
v_call: TRBV3-1
d_call: -
j_call: TRBJ1-1

cdr3_aa: CASSSLTGASYEQYF
cdr3_nt: TGTGCCAGCAGCTCCTTGACAGGGGCCTCCTACGAGCAGTACTTC
clone_size: -
v_call: TRBV6-1
d_call: TRBD1
j_call: TRBJ2-7

cdr3_aa: CASRRDDIMNTEAFF
cdr3_nt: TGTGCCAGTAGACGAGACGACATCATGAACACTGAAGCTTTCTTT
clone_size: -
v_call: TRBV19
d_call: -
j_call: TRBJ1-1

cdr3_aa: CASRTLNQPQHF
cdr3_nt: TGTGCCAGCCGGACACTCAATCAGCCCCAGCATTTT
clone_size: -
v_call: TRBV27
d_call: -
j_call: TRBJ1-5

cdr3_aa: CASSSETGSGKLFF
cdr3_nt: TGTGCCAGCAGTTCAGAGACAGGCTCCGGAAAACTGTTTTTT
clone_size: few
v_call: TRBV6-1
d_call: -
j_call: TRBJ1-4

cdr3_aa: CASSFMVYNEQFF
cdr3_nt: TGTGCCAGCAGTTTTATGGTCTACAATGAGCAGTTCTTC
clone_size: -
v_call: TRBV6-5
d_call: -
j_call: TRBJ2-1

cdr3_aa: CAWNRGGSYNEQFF
cdr3_nt: TGTGCCTGGAATCGGGGCGGGAGTTACAATGAGCAGTTCTTC
clone_size: -
v_call: TRBV30
d_call: TRBD2
j_call: TRBJ2-1

cdr3_aa: CAISWGGIYGEQFF
cdr3_nt: TGTGCCATCAGCTGGGGGGGAATTTACGGTGAGCAGTTCTTC
clone_size: -
v_call: TRBV10-3
d_call: TRBD2
j_call: TRBJ2-1

cdr3_aa: CSARGVTHNEQFF
cdr3_nt: TGCAGTGCTAGAGGGGTTACCCACAATGAGCAGTTCTTC
clone_size: -
v_call: TRBV20-1
d_call: -
j_call: TRBJ2-1